This TCR beta chain was captured in a study of cytomegalovirus exposure and HLA in healthy donors. Study conclusions and caveats: The classifier reportedly diagnosed cytomegalovirus status with high specificity and sensitivity.

This CDR3 is 14 amino acids long. The germline V gene encodes CDR1 LNHDA and CDR2 SQIVND (reference sequence). J gave up 8 bases and V 8 bases, and 11 bases lay outside the gene matches. Vbeta (60) and Jbeta (13) primers were used in the PCR. The data were produced by immunoSEQ multiplex PCR, yet TCRdb's version contains in-frame clones alone and is incomplete. In the table there are roughly 100,000 clones, less than 80% of which are singletons. Though nominally healthy at sampling, donors likely had unrecorded immune exposures. Of note for this clone: Its specificity is unknown.

The genes are TRBV19 and TRBJ1-3; 8 nucleotides align to TRBD1. Source material: PBMCs. This clonotype was sampled from a man in his 60s in good health and CMV-seronegative. CDR3 region: CASLDRGSGDTIYF. Written as DNA, the CDR3 is TGTGCCAGTCTCGACAGGGGATCCGGGGACACCATATATTTT.